These 29 T cell receptor beta chains were sequenced from one sample in a study of blood T cell repertoires in COVID-19. Measured with immunoSEQ multiplex PCR; TCRdb has only the in-frame clones, and not every one. The sample holds 140,000 to 150,000 clones, more than 75% seen once. Source material: peripheral blood. The source of these receptors is a human donor with acute or convalescent COVID-19. The donor label of this sample is uncertain.

DNA for the CDR3: TGTGCCAGCAAGGTGGACAACATGAACACTGAAGCTTTCTTT. Amino acids: CASKVDNMNTEAFF. The rearrangement uses TRBV6-5 and TRBJ1-1; weak D call: TRBD1 (5 bases). The V end was cut by 7 bases, the J end by 0 bases, with 12 bases between. The CDR3 has 14 amino acids. Germline assignment: CDR1 MNHEY and CDR2 SVGAGI.

The rearrangement joins TRBV27 to TRBJ2-7, with D tentatively TRBD1 (6 bases). The CDR3 runs to 15 residues. Looked up from germline, CDR1 is MNHEY and CDR2 is SMNVEV (reference sequence). V lost 5 bases, J lost 4 bases, and 18 bases lay in between. The CDR3 DNA is TGTGCCAGCAGTCCGCAGGGGATTTTAGGATACGAGCAGTACTTC. Protein: CASSPQGILGYEQYF.

V is TRBV11-2 and J is TRBJ2-7, with D perhaps TRBD2 (5 bases). CDR1 SGHAT and CDR2 FQNNGV come from the germline V gene. The CDR3 has 15 amino acids. With 4 bases removed from V and 0 bases from J, the gap between germline ends came to 13 bases. Written as DNA, the CDR3 is TGTGCCAGCAGCTACACGGGATCCTCCTCCTACGAGCAGTACTTC. It is translated as CASSYTGSSSYEQYF.

This clone occurred a few times. CDR3 sequence: CATSQLDRSNYGYTF. The CDR3 DNA is TGTGCCACTAGTCAACTGGACAGGTCTAACTATGGCTACACCTTC. V usage is TRBV10-3 and J usage is TRBJ1-2; 7 bases fit TRBD1. V lost 10 bases and J lost 0; bases outside the gene matches: 11. This CDR3 spans 15 amino acids. Germline V lookup: CDR1 ENHRY, CDR2 SYGVKD.

This rearrangement joins TRBV9 to TRBJ1-6, with 7 nucleotides matching TRBD1. The V gene end was trimmed by 4 bases and the J gene end by 9 bases; junction bases not matched to a gene: 7. The CDR3 loop spans 14 amino acids. Germline CDR1 and CDR2: SGDLS and YYNGEE. The CDR3 sequence: CASSPGQYGSPLHF. The CDR3 nucleotides are TGTGCCAGCAGCCCGGGACAGTACGGTTCACCCCTCCACTTT.

This sequence joins TRBV4-2 and TRBJ1-5, with 7 bases lining up with TRBD1. J lost 3 bases, V lost 1 base, and 9 bases had no gene match. Germline lookup yields CDR1 LGHNA and CDR2 YNFKEQ. This CDR3 comprises 17 residues. CDR3 bases: TGTGCCAGCAGCCAAGTGGGTAGGGGGCGCGACAATCAGCCCCAGCATTTT. Encoded protein: CASSQVGRGRDNQPQHF.

This rearrangement joins TRBV4-2 to TRBJ2-5; the D gene is possibly TRBD1 (7 bases). V gave up 2 bases and J gave up 5 bases, with 18 bases separating them. CDR1 LGHNA and CDR2 YNFKEQ come from the germline V gene. This CDR3 has 16 residues. The CDR3 spells CASSQPQGDFGETQYF. The CDR3, as DNA: TGTGCCAGCAGCCAACCCCAGGGGGACTTCGGGGAGACCCAGTACTTC.

The J gene is TRBJ2-2, the V gene TRBV5-1, with 11 nucleotides matching TRBD1. Trimming removed 4 bases from V and 4 bases from J; junction bases left unmatched: 6. Germline-derived CDR1 and CDR2 are SGHRS and YFSETQ. The CDR3 loop spans 16 amino acids. This CDR3 reads CASSVPGQGGTGELFF. The CDR3 coding sequence is TGCGCCAGCAGCGTACCGGGACAGGGGGGCACCGGGGAGCTGTTTTTT.

The J gene is TRBJ1-6, the V gene TRBV7-2; the D is unclear. The CDR3 extends over 14 amino acids. Trimming pared 1 base from V and 9 bases from J, leaving 10 bases between. Germline CDR1 SGHTA, CDR2 FQGNSA. Written as DNA, the CDR3 is TGTGCCAGCAGCTTAGTTCGCATCAGTTCACCCCTCCACTTT. It codes for CASSLVRISSPLHF.

This sequence joins TRBV29-1 and TRBJ1-1, with D possibly being TRBD1 (6 bases). V lost 4 bases to trimming and J lost 2 bases, with 11 bases between them. The CDR3 is made up of 13 amino acids. The germline V gene encodes CDR1 SQVTM and CDR2 ANQGSEA. CDR3 bases: TGCAGCGTTGGACAGGTCAGAAACACTGAAGCTTTCTTT. Its translation: CSVGQVRNTEAFF.

The V gene is TRBV18, the J gene TRBJ1-2; D gene uncertain. Trimming removed 0 bases from V and 4 bases from J, with 6 bases in between. The CDR3 extends over 13 amino acids. The germline V gene encodes CDR1 KGHSH and CDR2 LQKENI. The CDR3 nucleotides read TGTGCCAGCTCACCACCCTCGGTCTATGGCTACACCTTC. Its translation: CASSPPSVYGYTF. The full variable domain, its missing parts supplied by reference TRBV18 and TRBJ1-2, is NAGVMQNPRHLVRRRGQEARLRCSPMKGHSHVYWYRQLPEEGLKFMVYLQKENIIDESGMPKERFSAEFPKEGPSILRIQQVVRGDSAAYFCASSPPSVYGYTFGSGTRLTVV.

In the case of this clone: This same CDR3 is encoded by further DNA sequences in the sample. The chain uses TRBV12-3 or TRBV12-4 and TRBJ1-1; D unresolved. Trimming left V 2 bases short and J 0 bases short, with 4 bases between. This CDR3 has 13 amino acids. The CDR3, as DNA: TGTGCCAGCAGTTTACAGGTGAACACTGAAGCTTTCTTT. Translated: CASSLQVNTEAFF.

This sequence joins TRBV5-8 and TRBJ1-5; 8 bases align to TRBD1. CDR1 and CDR2 (germline): SGHTS, YDEGEE. This CDR3 comprises 18 residues. The V gene end was trimmed by 0 bases and the J gene end by 0 bases; junction bases not matched to a gene: 8. CDR3 sequence: CASSLGTGTLYSNQPQHF. CDR3 in DNA: TGTGCCAGCAGCTTGGGGACAGGGACCCTCTATAGCAATCAGCCCCAGCATTTT.

V usage is TRBV6-2 or TRBV6-3 and J usage is TRBJ1-6; 8 bases match TRBD1. Germline assignment: CDR1 MNHEY and CDR2 SVGEGT. The CDR3 runs 16 residues. The V gene end was trimmed by 5 bases and the J gene end by 7 bases; junction bases not matched to a gene: 10. The CDR3 here is CASSPQSGTGNSPLHF. The CDR3 DNA sequence: TGTGCCAGCAGTCCACAATCCGGGACAGGAAATTCACCCCTCCACTTT.

The chain links TRBV10-3 to TRBJ1-5, with 9 nucleotides matching TRBD1. The CDR3 runs to 16 residues. V dropped 2 bases and J dropped 0; count of bases not matched to a gene: 2. Germline assignment: CDR1 ENHRY and CDR2 SYGVKD. The CDR3 bases are TGTGCCATCAGTGAGGGGACAGGGAGTAGCAATCAGCCCCAGCATTTT. Its protein is CAISEGTGSSNQPQHF.

This clone was seen only once. The chain combines TRBV20-1 with TRBJ2-3; a possible D gene is TRBD2 (6 bases). Trimming left V 3 bases short and J 0 bases short, with 13 bases between. The CDR3 runs to 15 residues. The germline gives CDR1 DFQATT, CDR2 SNEGSKA (reference sequence). The CDR3 DNA sequence: TGCAGTGCTAGTATCCCTAGCGCTAGCACAGATACGCAGTATTTT. Amino acids: CSASIPSASTDTQYF.

The J gene is TRBJ2-1, the V gene TRBV7-2, with D possibly matching TRBD2 (6 bases). This CDR3 contains 13 residues. Germline V CDR1 and CDR2: SGHTA, FQGNSA. The V gene lost 5 bases and the J gene lost 10 bases, with 15 bases spanning the gap. CDR3 DNA: TGTGCCAGCAGCCGGAGGGTCAGGGACGAGCAGTTCTTC. It codes for CASSRRVRDEQFF.

The V and J genes are TRBV12-5 and TRBJ1-2, with D uncertain. The CDR3 spans 12 residues. V lost 3 bases, J lost 8 bases, and 10 bases lay in between. CDR1 and CDR2 (germline): LGHNT, FRNRAP. The CDR3 loop reads CASGLSSGGYTF. CDR3 nucleotide sequence: TGTGCTAGTGGTTTATCTTCGGGGGGCTACACCTTC.

The chain couples TRBV3-1 (or the pseudogene TRBV3-2) to TRBJ1-2; D perhaps matches TRBD1 (5 bases). Germline CDR1 is LGHDT and CDR2 is YNNKEL (reference sequence). The V and J ends lost 0 bases and 8 bases respectively, with 10 bases between them. The CDR3 is 13 amino acids. The CDR3 sequence is CASSQDAGLGYTF. The CDR3 bases are TGTGCCAGCAGCCAAGACGCGGGGCTCGGCTACACCTTC.

The chain is built from TRBV9 and TRBJ2-5, with 11 bases lining up with TRBD1. Unmatched junction bases numbered 6, after V lost 3 bases and J lost 2 bases. From germline, CDR1 is SGDLS and CDR2 YYNGEE. The CDR3 runs 16 residues. The CDR3 is CASSGPGTGGQETQYF. The CDR3 bases are TGTGCCAGCAGCGGACCCGGGACAGGGGGTCAAGAGACCCAGTACTTC.

The rearrangement links TRBV30 to TRBJ2-7; tentative D call: TRBD1 (6 bases). Germline V gene lookup returns CDR1 GTSNPN and CDR2 SVGIG (reference sequence). Trimming cost V 3 bases and J 1 base, with 13 bases left between them. This CDR3 comprises 14 residues. CDR3 bases: TGTGCCTGGAGCCGAGGACAGTTATCCTACGAGCAGTACTTC. This translates into CAWSRGQLSYEQYF.

The V call is TRBV5-8, the J call TRBJ1-1, with 9 bases aligning to TRBD1. The CDR3 length is 14 residues. After removal of 4 bases from V and 11 bases from J, the junction contained 12 bases not matched to a gene. Germline CDR1 SGHTS, CDR2 YDEGEE. CDR3 DNA sequence: TGTGCCAGCAGCAGAGGGCGGACAGGGGAGGGGGCTTTCTTT. It translates to CASSRGRTGEGAFF.

The V and J genes are TRBV5-1 and TRBJ2-7, with D unresolved. The CDR3 is 14 residues long. V was cut by 0 bases and J by 2 bases, with 9 bases left in between. CDR1 SGHRS and CDR2 YFSETQ come from the germline V gene. DNA for the CDR3: TGCGCCAGCAGCTTGGCCCTTGGCCCCTACGAGCAGTACTTC. Amino acids: CASSLALGPYEQYF. Full variable domain (rest looked up from reference TRBV5-1 and TRBJ2-7): KAGVTQTPRYLIKTRGQQVTLSCSPISGHRSVSWYQQTPGQGLQFLFEYFSETQRNKGNFPGRFSGRQFSNSRSEMNVSTLELGDSALYLCASSLALGPYEQYFGPGTRLTVT.

The rearrangement joins TRBV5-1 to TRBJ1-5; 8 bases fit TRBD1. With V trimmed by 4 bases and J by 1 base, 4 bases remained unmatched. The germline V gene has CDR1 SGHRS and CDR2 YFSETQ. This CDR3 is built from 15 residues. The CDR3: CASSPTGGSNQPQHF. CDR3 bases: TGCGCCAGCAGCCCAACAGGGGGAAGCAATCAGCCCCAGCATTTT.

The rearrangement uses TRBV18 and TRBJ1-2; 7 nucleotides align to TRBD1. This CDR3 spans 15 amino acids. Germline CDR1 reads KGHSH; CDR2 reads LQKENI. Unmatched junction bases numbered 10, after V lost 3 bases and J lost 6 bases. The DNA of the CDR3 is TGTGCCAGCTCACCCAGACAGGGTCGATCTGATGGCTACACCTTC. Its translation is CASSPRQGRSDGYTF.

The V and J genes are TRBV4-1 and TRBJ1-4; TRBD1 is a possible D gene (5 bases). Germline CDR1 MGHRA, CDR2 YSYEKL. The CDR3 has 13 amino acids. V gave up 4 bases and J gave up 7 bases, with 10 bases separating them. This CDR3 is CASSPRDSEKLFF. The CDR3 nucleotides read TGCGCCAGCAGCCCTCGCGACAGTGAAAAACTGTTTTTT.

The CDR3 region has the DNA TGCAGCGTTGCGGGGGACCTTGAGTACTTC. Translating it yields CSVAGDLEYF. The J gene is TRBJ2-4, the V gene TRBV29-1, with D maybe TRBD2 (6 bases). Deletions cut 4 bases from V and 14 bases from J, with 12 bases between. The CDR3 length is 10 residues. Germline V gene lookup returns CDR1 SQVTM and CDR2 ANQGSEA.

This clone was seen only a few times. The rearrangement joins TRBV30 to TRBJ1-2; a possible D gene is TRBD1 (6 bases). The CDR3 extends over 14 amino acids. The germline V gene has CDR1 GTSNPN and CDR2 SVGIG (reference sequence). V lost 1 base and J 8 bases, leaving 17 bases between the germline ends. CDR3 sequence (DNA): TGTGCCTGGAGTGCCTGGGGGGGCGAAGGGGGCTACACCTTC. Translated: CAWSAWGGEGGYTF.

This clone showed up just once. J is TRBJ1-2 and V is TRBV5-1, with D possibly matching TRBD1 (5 bases). The CDR3 extends over 16 amino acids. V shed 0 bases and J shed 2 bases, with 14 bases lying between them. Germline CDR1 is SGHRS and CDR2 is YFSETQ. In DNA form, the CDR3 reads TGCGCCAGCAGCTTGGGATTCGGACACACAAACTATGGCTACACCTTC. It encodes CASSLGFGHTNYGYTF.